One sample yielded the 2 T cell receptor beta chains listed below, sequenced in a study of blood T cell repertoires in COVID-19. Produced via immunoSEQ multiplex PCR; TCRdb's table is partial and in-frame only. The table lists 210,000 or so clones, about nine tenths of them singletons, with less than 3% in the top ten. Sequencing was performed on peripheral blood. These receptors all come from a woman in her sixties or seventies with acute or convalescent COVID-19.

V usage is TRBV7-9 and J usage is TRBJ1-2, with 8 nucleotides matching TRBD1. Germline V gives CDR1 SEHNR, CDR2 FQNEAQ (reference sequence). The trim removed 4 bases at V and 10 bases at J, leaving 14 bases unmatched. CDR3 length equals 15 residues. CDR3 DNA sequence: TGTGCCAGCAGCTATACACTCTCCGGGACAGGTCTCTACACCTTC. This translates into CASSYTLSGTGLYTF.

This rearrangement joins TRBV14 to TRBJ1-1; perhaps TRBD1 as D (5 bases). The CDR3 runs 15 residues. V lost 2 bases and J lost 5, with 15 bases in between. CDR1 is SGHDN and CDR2 is FVKESK in the germline V gene. The CDR3 protein is CASSQQGGFGTEAFF. DNA of the CDR3: TGTGCCAGCAGCCAACAGGGAGGGTTTGGTACTGAAGCTTTCTTT.